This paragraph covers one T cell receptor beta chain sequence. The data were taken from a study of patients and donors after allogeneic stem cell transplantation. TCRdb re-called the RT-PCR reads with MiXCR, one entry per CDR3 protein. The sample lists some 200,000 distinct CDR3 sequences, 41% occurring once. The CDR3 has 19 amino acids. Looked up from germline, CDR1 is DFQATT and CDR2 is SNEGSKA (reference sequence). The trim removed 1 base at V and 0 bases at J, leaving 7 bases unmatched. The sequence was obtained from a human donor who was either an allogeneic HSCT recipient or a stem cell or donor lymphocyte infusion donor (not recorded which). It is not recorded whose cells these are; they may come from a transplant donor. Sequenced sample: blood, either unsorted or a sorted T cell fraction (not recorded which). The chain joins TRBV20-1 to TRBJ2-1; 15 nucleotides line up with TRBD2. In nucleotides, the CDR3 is TGCAGTGCTAGAGGTGGACTAGCGGGAGGGCCGGGCTCCTACAATGAGCAGTTCTTC. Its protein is CSARGGLAGGPGSYNEQFF.